The 17 T cell receptor beta chains reported below all come from one sample, sequenced in a study of blood T cell repertoires in COVID-19. Sequenced by immunoSEQ multiplex PCR; TCRdb stores in-frame clones only, minus some. This table has 270,000 or so clones, approximately 82% appearing once. Sequencing input: peripheral blood. These receptors were taken from a woman between 18 and 30 years old with acute or convalescent COVID-19.

This chain uses TRBV6-6 with TRBJ2-7; TRBD1 matches at 9 bases. V lost 2 bases and J lost 3; bases outside the gene matches: 5. This CDR3 contains 15 residues. Germline CDR1 is MNHNY and CDR2 is SVGAGI (reference sequence). The CDR3 DNA is TGTGCCAGCAGTTACCGACAGGGACAGGGCTACGAGCAGTACTTC. Translation gives CASSYRQGQGYEQYF.

Concerning this clone itself: An end of the junction differs from the germline gene, which may be a read error. The J gene is TRBJ2-7, the V gene TRBV4-3; 9 nucleotides align to TRBD1. The germline CDR1 and CDR2 sequences are LGHNA and YSLEER. This CDR3 spans 17 amino acids. DNA of the CDR3: TGCGCCAGCAGTCAAGATCGATGGACAGGGGCTACCTACGAGCAGTACTTC. Translation: CASSQDRWTGATYEQYF.

The chain combines TRBV5-6 with TRBJ1-5, with D perhaps matching TRBD1 (5 bases). From germline, CDR1 is SGHDT and CDR2 YYEEEE. The CDR3 is 17 residues long. Trimming left V 0 bases short and J 4 bases short, with 17 bases between. The CDR3 protein is CASSLGGAWMGNQPQHF. In nucleotides, the CDR3 is TGTGCCAGCAGCTTGGGTGGGGCCTGGATGGGAAATCAGCCCCAGCATTTT.

This clone was observed a few times. This sequence joins TRBV3-1 (or the pseudogene TRBV3-2) and TRBJ1-1, with a tentative D call TRBD1 (5 bases). The CDR3 is 15 residues long. The V and J ends lost 4 bases and 1 base respectively, with 13 bases between them. Per germline, CDR1 LGHDT and CDR2 YNNKEL (reference sequence). The chain's CDR3 is CASSLAGSGNTEAFF. DNA for the CDR3: TGTGCCAGCAGCCTCGCAGGGTCGGGGAACACTGAAGCTTTCTTT.

The V call is TRBV7-3, the J call TRBJ1-2, with D perhaps matching TRBD1 (6 bases). CDR1 SGHTA and CDR2 FQGTGA come from the germline V gene. The CDR3 is made up of 13 amino acids. V was trimmed by 2 bases and J by 6 bases, leaving 10 bases between them. DNA of the CDR3: TGTGCCAGCAGCTTACGGGCAGGGGATGGCTACACCTTC. Translating it yields CASSLRAGDGYTF.

The chain couples TRBV5-1 to TRBJ2-1, with D perhaps TRBD1 (6 bases). The CDR3 has 13 amino acids. Trimming pared 1 base from V and 5 bases from J, leaving 7 bases between. Germline-derived CDR1 and CDR2 are SGHRS and YFSETQ. This CDR3 reads CASSLTGNNEQFF. CDR3 nucleotide sequence: TGCGCCAGCAGCTTGACAGGGAACAATGAGCAGTTCTTC.

The J gene is TRBJ2-3, the V gene TRBV5-5; D might be TRBD2 (6 bases). The V gene lost 1 base and the J gene lost 2 bases, with 23 bases spanning the gap. CDR3 length: 19 amino acids. Germline V gene sequence: CDR1 SGHKS, CDR2 YYEKEE (reference sequence). CDR3 protein: CASSLTGVRLTSITDTQYF. CDR3 DNA sequence: TGTGCCAGCAGCTTGACTGGGGTCCGACTGACTAGTATCACAGATACGCAGTATTTT.

This chain links TRBV19 with TRBJ2-7, with a tentative D call TRBD2 (6 bases). Germline-derived CDR1 and CDR2 are LNHDA and SQIVND (reference sequence). The CDR3 length is 14 residues. Trimming took 6 bases from V and 0 from J, leaving 12 bases between them. The DNA of the CDR3 is TGTGCCAGTAGACCGGCTAGCGACTCCTACGAGCAGTACTTC. Residues: CASRPASDSYEQYF.

The rearrangement joins TRBV4-1 to TRBJ1-2, with D possibly TRBD1 on 5 matching bases. V lost 0 bases and J lost 6, with 17 bases in between. The CDR3 loop spans 16 amino acids. Germline CDR1 MGHRA, CDR2 YSYEKL. This CDR3 is CASSQDPWGGLDGYTF. In nucleotides, the CDR3 is TGCGCCAGCAGCCAAGATCCGTGGGGGGGTCTTGATGGCTACACCTTC.

The CDR3 loop is CASSILAGDSDEQFF. The CDR3 nucleotides are TGTGCCAGTAGTATCCTAGCGGGAGATTCTGATGAGCAGTTCTTC. The chain links TRBV19 to TRBJ2-1, with 10 nucleotides matching TRBD2. The germline gives CDR1 LNHDA, CDR2 SQIVND (reference sequence). Trimming at V came to 3 bases and at J to 8 bases, leaving 7 bases not matched to a gene. The length of the CDR3 is 15 residues.

The CDR3: CASSQGVGASGRAEQYF. CDR3 in DNA: TGCGCCAGCAGCCAAGGGGTGGGGGCCAGCGGGAGGGCCGAGCAGTACTTC. The chain links TRBV4-1 to TRBJ2-7; 10 bases agree with TRBD2. V dropped 1 base and J dropped 6; count of bases not matched to a gene: 12. Germline V gene data show CDR1 as MGHRA and CDR2 as YSYEKL. The CDR3 sequence is 17 residues long.

The V gene is TRBV30, the J gene TRBJ2-1, with D unclear. Trimming left V 1 base short and J 0 bases short, with 7 bases between. Germline loops: CDR1 GTSNPN, CDR2 SVGIG (reference sequence). The CDR3 has 14 residues. The CDR3 DNA is TGTGCCTGGAGTGGCGTAAGCTCCTACAATGAGCAGTTCTTC. Amino acid sequence: CAWSGVSSYNEQFF.

This chain links TRBV14 with TRBJ2-1; 11 bases fit TRBD2. Trimming at V came to 2 bases and at J to 7 bases, leaving 4 bases not matched to a gene. Per germline, CDR1 SGHDN and CDR2 FVKESK. The CDR3 is 15 residues long. CDR3 sequence: CASSQTSGSMNEQFF. In nucleotides, the CDR3 is TGTGCCAGCAGCCAAACTAGCGGGAGTATGAATGAGCAGTTCTTC.

The gene calls are TRBV5-1 and TRBJ2-5, with 7 positions matching TRBD2. The ends lost 5 bases at V and 2 bases at J; junction bases unmatched: 12. Germline CDR1 is SGHRS and CDR2 is YFSETQ. This CDR3 comprises 16 residues. DNA of the CDR3: TGCGCCAGCAGTTCAGGTTCTAGCGGACTTCAAGAGACCCAGTACTTC. It encodes CASSSGSSGLQETQYF.

V gene TRBV5-5 combines with J gene TRBJ2-3; TRBD1 matches 9 bases. Germline lookup yields CDR1 SGHKS and CDR2 YYEKEE (reference sequence). CDR3 length: 16 amino acids. After removal of 2 bases from V and 6 bases from J, the junction contained 10 bases not matched to a gene. CDR3 DNA sequence: TGTGCCAGCAGCTTTCGGACAGGGGAATTTTTGGATACGCAGTATTTT. It yields the protein CASSFRTGEFLDTQYF.

The genes are TRBV3-1 (or the pseudogene TRBV3-2) and TRBJ2-6, with a tentative D call TRBD1 (5 bases). The CDR3 spans 17 residues. V was cut by 2 bases and J by 0 bases, with 11 bases left in between. The germline V gene has CDR1 LGHDT and CDR2 YNNKEL (reference sequence). This CDR3 is CASSQPRQSSGANVLTF. CDR3 nucleotides: TGTGCCAGCAGCCAACCGAGACAGAGCTCTGGGGCCAACGTCCTGACTTTC.

CDR3 sequence reads: CASSRRLANEQFF. The CDR3 bases are TGTGCCAGCAGCAGAAGACTAGCCAATGAGCAGTTCTTC. The gene calls are TRBV13 and TRBJ2-1, with TRBD2 identical over 7 bases. Germline trimming cut 5 bases from V and 6 bases from J; bases unmatched to any gene: 4. The germline V gene encodes CDR1 PRHDT and CDR2 FYEKMQ (reference sequence). The CDR3 has 13 amino acids.